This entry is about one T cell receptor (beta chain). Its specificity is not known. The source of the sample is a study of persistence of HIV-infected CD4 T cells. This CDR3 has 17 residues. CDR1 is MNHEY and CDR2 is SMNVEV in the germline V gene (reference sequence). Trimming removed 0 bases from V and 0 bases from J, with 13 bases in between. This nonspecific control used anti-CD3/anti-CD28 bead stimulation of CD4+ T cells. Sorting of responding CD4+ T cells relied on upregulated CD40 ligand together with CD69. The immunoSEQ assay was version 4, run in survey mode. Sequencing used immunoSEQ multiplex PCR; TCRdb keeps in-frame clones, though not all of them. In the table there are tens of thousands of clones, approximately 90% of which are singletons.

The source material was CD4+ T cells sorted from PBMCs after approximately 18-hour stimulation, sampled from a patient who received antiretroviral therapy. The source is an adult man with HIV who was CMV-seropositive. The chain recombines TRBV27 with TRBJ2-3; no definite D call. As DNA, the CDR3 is TGTGCCAGCAGTTTATCACTCCAGAGCCTTAGCACAGATACGCAGTATTTT. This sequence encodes CASSLSLQSLSTDTQYF.